Given below is one T cell receptor beta chain in context. Its matching antigen is unknown. Amplification yielded TCR beta CDR3 regions, with RNA transcripts as the source. The study used the HTBI primer set for a first-round RT-PCR of the TCR CDR3. TCRdb independently ran MiXCR on the multiplex PCR reads; one entry per CDR3 protein. The data show approximately 250,000 distinct CDR3 sequences, around 24% seen once. The V end lost 5 bases, the J end lost 3 bases, and 17 bases lay between the germline ends. CDR3 size: 15 residues. In germline, CDR1 is LNHDA, CDR2 SQIVND (reference sequence). The sample belongs to a study of T cells in Graves' hyperthyroidism and ophthalmopathy. Study-wide results and limits: Most thyroid clonotypes expanded above 0.001 appeared in blood too.

This clonotype originated in a woman aged 40-49 years with Graves' ophthalmopathy. Material for sequencing was blood. V gene TRBV19 combines with J gene TRBJ2-7; no clear D. CDR3 nucleotides: TGTGCCAGTAGTCCTTCTGTGACACAGTACTACGAGCAGTACTTC. Residues: CASSPSVTQYYEQYF.